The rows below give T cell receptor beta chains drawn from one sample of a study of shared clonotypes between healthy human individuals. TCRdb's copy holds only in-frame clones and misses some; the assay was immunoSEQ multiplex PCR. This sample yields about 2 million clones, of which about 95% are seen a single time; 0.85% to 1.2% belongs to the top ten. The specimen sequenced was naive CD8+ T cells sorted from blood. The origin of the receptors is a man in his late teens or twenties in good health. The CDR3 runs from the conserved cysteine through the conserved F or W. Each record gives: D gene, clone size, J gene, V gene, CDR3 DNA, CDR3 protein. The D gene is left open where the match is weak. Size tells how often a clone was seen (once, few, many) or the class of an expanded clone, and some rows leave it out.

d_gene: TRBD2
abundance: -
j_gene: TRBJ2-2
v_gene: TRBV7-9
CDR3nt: TGTGCCAGCACCCCCGGGGGGGAGAACACCGGGGAGCTGTTTTTT
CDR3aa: CASTPGGENTGELFF

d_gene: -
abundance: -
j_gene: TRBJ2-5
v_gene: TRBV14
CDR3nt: TGTGCCAGCAGCCAAGAGAATTGGTTCCAAGAGACCCAGTACTTC
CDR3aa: CASSQENWFQETQYF

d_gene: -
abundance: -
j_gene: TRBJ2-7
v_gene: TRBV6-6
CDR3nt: TGTGCCAGCAGTTATTACACAGGGGGCGCGGGGGGGCAGTACTTC
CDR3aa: CASSYYTGGAGGQYF

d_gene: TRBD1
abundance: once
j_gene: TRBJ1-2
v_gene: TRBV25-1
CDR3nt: TGTGCCAGCAGGACAGGGGGCATCGATGGCTACACCTTC
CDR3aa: CASRTGGIDGYTF

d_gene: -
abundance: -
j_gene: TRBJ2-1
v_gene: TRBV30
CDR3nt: TGTGCCTGGAGTTCCGGGGTGGGGGCCGCTGAGCAGTTCTTC
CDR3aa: CAWSSGVGAAEQFF

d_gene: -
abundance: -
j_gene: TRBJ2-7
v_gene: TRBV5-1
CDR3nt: TGCGCCAGCAGCGCGACCGGGGTCCTGAGCTCCTACGAGCAGTACTTC
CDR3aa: CASSATGVLSSYEQYF

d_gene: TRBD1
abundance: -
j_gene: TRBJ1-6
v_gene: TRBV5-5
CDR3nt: TGTGCCAGCAGTCGGCGGACAGGGGGCATTGATTCACCCCTCCACTTT
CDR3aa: CASSRRTGGIDSPLHF

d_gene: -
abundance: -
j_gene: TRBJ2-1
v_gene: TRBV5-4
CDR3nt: TGTGCCAGCAGCTTGAGCGGCAATGAGCAGTTCTTC
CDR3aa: CASSLSGNEQFF

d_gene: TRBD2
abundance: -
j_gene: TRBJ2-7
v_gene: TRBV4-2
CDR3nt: TGTGCCAGCAGCCAGTCGGCGGGGAGCGGGGTATCCTACGAGCAGTACTTC
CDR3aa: CASSQSAGSGVSYEQYF

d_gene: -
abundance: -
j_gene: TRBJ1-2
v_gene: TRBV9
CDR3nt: TGTGCCAGCAGCGTAGGCGACAGCGTTAACTATGGCTACACCTTC
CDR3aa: CASSVGDSVNYGYTF

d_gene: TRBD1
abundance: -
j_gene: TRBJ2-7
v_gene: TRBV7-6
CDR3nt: TGTGCCAGCAGCTTTAGGACAGGGGTGTACGAGCAGTACTTC
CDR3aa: CASSFRTGVYEQYF

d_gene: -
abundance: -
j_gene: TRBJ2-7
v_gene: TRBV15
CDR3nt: TGTGCCACCAGCAGAGTTGGGGAATCCTACGAGCAGTACTTC
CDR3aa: CATSRVGESYEQYF

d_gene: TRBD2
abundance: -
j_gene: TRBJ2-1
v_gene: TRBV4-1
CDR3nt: TGCGCCAGCAGCCAAGAACCCGGACTAGCGGGAGGGATATACAATGAGCAGTTCTTC
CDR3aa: CASSQEPGLAGGIYNEQFF

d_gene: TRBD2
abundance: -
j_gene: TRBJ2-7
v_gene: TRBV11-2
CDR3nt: TGTGCCAGCAGCCTCCGGACTAGCGGGATGTACGAGCAGTACTTC
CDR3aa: CASSLRTSGMYEQYF

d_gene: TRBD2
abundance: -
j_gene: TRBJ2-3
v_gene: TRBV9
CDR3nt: TGTGCCAGCAGTCAGCGGGGGAGATGGGCAGATACGCAGTATTTT
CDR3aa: CASSQRGRWADTQYF

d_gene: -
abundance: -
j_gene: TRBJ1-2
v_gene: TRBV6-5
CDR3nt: TGTGCCAGCAGTTACGGGGAACACTATGGCTACACCTTC
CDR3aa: CASSYGEHYGYTF

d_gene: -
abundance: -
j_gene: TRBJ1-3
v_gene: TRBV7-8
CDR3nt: TGTGCCAGCAGCCCGGGACACCCGATGGACACCATATATTTT
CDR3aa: CASSPGHPMDTIYF

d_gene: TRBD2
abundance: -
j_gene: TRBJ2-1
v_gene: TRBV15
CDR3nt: TGTGCCACTGTACTAGCGGGAGGAAATGAGCAGTTCTTC
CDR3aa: CATVLAGGNEQFF

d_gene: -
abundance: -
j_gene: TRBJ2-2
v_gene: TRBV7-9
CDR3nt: TGTGCCAGCAGCTTGATAACTAGTTCCGGGGAGCTGTTTTTT
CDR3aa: CASSLITSSGELFF

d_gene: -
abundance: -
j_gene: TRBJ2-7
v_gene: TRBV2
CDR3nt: TGTGCCAGCAGTGCAGGGTCCTACGAGCAGTACTTC
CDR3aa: CASSAGSYEQYF

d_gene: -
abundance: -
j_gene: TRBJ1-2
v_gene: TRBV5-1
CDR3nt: TGCGCCAGCAGTTTGACAGAGAACTATGGCTACACCTTC
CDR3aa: CASSLTENYGYTF

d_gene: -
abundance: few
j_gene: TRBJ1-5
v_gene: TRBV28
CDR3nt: TGTGCCAGCAGTCTAGGAACAGGGCTAGGTAGCAATCAGCCCCAGCATTTT
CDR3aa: CASSLGTGLGSNQPQHF

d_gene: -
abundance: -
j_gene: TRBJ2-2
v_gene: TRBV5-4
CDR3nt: TGTGCCAGCAGCTTGGAGACTATTCGAGGCACCGGGGAGCTGTTTTTT
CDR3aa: CASSLETIRGTGELFF

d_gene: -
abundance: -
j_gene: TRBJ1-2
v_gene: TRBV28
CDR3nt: TGTGCCAGCAGTACCCAGGGGAGGGGAGGTAATGGCTACACCTTC
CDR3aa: CASSTQGRGGNGYTF

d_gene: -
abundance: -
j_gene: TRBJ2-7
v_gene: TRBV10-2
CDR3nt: TGCGCCAGCAGTGAAAGCGGCCACGAGCAGTACTTC
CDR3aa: CASSESGHEQYF

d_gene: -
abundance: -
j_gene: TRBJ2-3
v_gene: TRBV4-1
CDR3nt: TGCGCCAGCAGCCAAGATAGGTGGGGGGAGACAGATACGCAGTATTTT
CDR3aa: CASSQDRWGETDTQYF

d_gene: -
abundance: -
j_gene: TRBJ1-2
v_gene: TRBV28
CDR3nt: TGTGCCAGCAGCCAAGAGGTTTTCGGGGGCTACACCTTC
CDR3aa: CASSQEVFGGYTF

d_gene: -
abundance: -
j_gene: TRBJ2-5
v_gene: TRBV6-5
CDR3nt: TGTGCCAGCAGTTATAACAGCCAAGAGACCCAGTACTTC
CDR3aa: CASSYNSQETQYF

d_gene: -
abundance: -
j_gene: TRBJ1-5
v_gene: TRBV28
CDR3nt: TGTGCCAGCAGACCCCAGGGGAATCAGCCCCAGCATTTT
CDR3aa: CASRPQGNQPQHF

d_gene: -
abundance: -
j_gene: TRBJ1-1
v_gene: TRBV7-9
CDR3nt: TGTGCCAGCAGCCAGACGAACACTGAAGCTTTCTTT
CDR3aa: CASSQTNTEAFF

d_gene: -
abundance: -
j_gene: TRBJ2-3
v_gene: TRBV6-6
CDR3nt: TGTGCCAGCAGGGACGACCCAGATACGCAGTATTTT
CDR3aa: CASRDDPDTQYF

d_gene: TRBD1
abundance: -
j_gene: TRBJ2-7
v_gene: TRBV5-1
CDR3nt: TGCGCCAGCAGCGGGACAGGACCCTACGAGCAGTACTTC
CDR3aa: CASSGTGPYEQYF

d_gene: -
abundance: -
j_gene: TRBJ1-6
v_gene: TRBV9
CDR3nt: TGTGCCAGCAGCGCCAGCGGGGGGGTAGCACCCCTCCACTTT
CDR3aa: CASSASGGVAPLHF

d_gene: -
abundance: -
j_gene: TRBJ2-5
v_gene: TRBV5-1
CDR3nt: TGCGCCAGCAGCTCCGAGTACCAAGAGACCCAGTACTTC
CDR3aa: CASSSEYQETQYF

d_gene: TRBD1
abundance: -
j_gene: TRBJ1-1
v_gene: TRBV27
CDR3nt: TGTGCCAGCAGGCTTACAGGGGGTCGGCACACTGAAGCTTTCTTT
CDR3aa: CASRLTGGRHTEAFF

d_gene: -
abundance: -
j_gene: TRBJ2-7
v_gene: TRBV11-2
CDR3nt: TGTGCCAGCAGCTTAGATGTTAGTATTACCTACGAGCAGTACTTC
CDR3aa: CASSLDVSITYEQYF

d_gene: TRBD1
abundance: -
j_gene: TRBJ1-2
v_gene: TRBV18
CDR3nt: TGTGCCAGCTCACCCCAACCTCCCCCTCTTACCGGGACAGGGGGACGATTGGGCTATGGCTACACCTTC
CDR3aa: CASSPQPPPLTGTGGRLGYGYTF

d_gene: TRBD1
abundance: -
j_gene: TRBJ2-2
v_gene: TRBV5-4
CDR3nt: TGTGCCAGCAGCACAGGACAGGGTAAGGGTGATGGGACCGGGGAGCTGTTTTTT
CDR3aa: CASSTGQGKGDGTGELFF

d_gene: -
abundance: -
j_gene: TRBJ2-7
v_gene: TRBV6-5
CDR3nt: TGTGCCAGCAGTTACTCCAGGGGCCTCTCCTACGAGCAGTACTTC
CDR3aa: CASSYSRGLSYEQYF

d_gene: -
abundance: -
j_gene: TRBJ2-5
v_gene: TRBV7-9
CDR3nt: TGTGCCAGCAGTTCGGAGACCCAGTACTTC
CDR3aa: CASSSETQYF

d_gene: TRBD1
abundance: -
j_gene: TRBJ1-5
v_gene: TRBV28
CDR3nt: TGTGCCAGCACCCCCCGGACAGGGCCCTCGGGGGCCCAGCATTTT
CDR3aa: CASTPRTGPSGAQHF

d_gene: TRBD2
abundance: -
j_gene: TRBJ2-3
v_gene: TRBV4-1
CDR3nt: TGCGCCAGCAGCCTATCTAGCGGCCTCACAGATACGCAGTATTTT
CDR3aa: CASSLSSGLTDTQYF

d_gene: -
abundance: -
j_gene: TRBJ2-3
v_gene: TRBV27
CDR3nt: TGTGCCAGCAGCAACCATGGCACAGATACGCAGTATTTT
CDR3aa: CASSNHGTDTQYF

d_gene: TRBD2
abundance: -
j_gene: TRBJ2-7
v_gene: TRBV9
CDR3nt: TGTGCCAGCAGCCCGGGGGGAGGGTCCTACGAGCAGTACTTC
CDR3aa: CASSPGGGSYEQYF

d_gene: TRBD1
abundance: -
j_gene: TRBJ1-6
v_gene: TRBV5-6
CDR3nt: TGTGCCAGCAGCTTTCAGGGGGACCGCGGCGGGTTTTTGGATTCACCCCTCCACTTT
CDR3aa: CASSFQGDRGGFLDSPLHF